This TCR beta chain was recovered during a study of Ad26.COV2.S vaccination and SARS-CoV-2 variants. Study-wide context: The donor belonged to the COV1001 Ad26.COV2.S trial arm.

Repertoires were generated with immunoSEQ multiplex PCR, while TCRdb's copy carries only in-frame clones and drops some. The sample consists of some 400,000 clones, about nine tenths of them appearing once. Treatment given: roughly 19 received Ad26.COV2.S at low or high dose, single or two shots; roughly five received placebo; per-sample allocation not given. The study sampled participants on day 63 after the first vaccine or placebo injection. Vaccination used an Ad26 vector expressing Wuhan-strain SARS-CoV-2 spike. The ends lost 1 base at V and 5 bases at J; junction bases unmatched: 7. The germline V gene has CDR1 SGHAT and CDR2 FQNNGV. The CDR3 extends over 17 amino acids.

The V and J genes are TRBV11-2 and TRBJ2-5, with 13 bases that match TRBD2. The source material was peripheral blood, sampled in a trial of Ad26.COV2.S vaccine versus placebo. This TCR was sampled from a person aged 18-60 years who received the Ad26.COV2.S COVID-19 vaccine or a placebo. The CDR3 protein is CASSLVGLAGEGETQYF. The CDR3 DNA follows: TGTGCCAGCAGCTTAGTTGGACTAGCGGGAGAGGGTGAGACCCAGTACTTC.